A selection of T cell receptor gamma chains follows, all from one sample in a study of Vδ1+ human thymocytes. TCRdb re-called the multiplex PCR reads using CATT. The sample consists of roughly 30,000 gamma-chain clones, 15% to 25% of them appearing once. Sequencing was carried out using Vdelta1+ gamma-delta thymocytes from the thymus. The receptors were sampled from a boy in the first two years of life who had congenital heart surgery. Each CDR3 is given with its conserved first and last residue. Not all rows give a size; the values are once, few, many and, for expanded clones, a class.

>-|TRGV3|TRGJ1/TRGJ2
TGTGCCACCTGGGTACGTTATTATAAGAAACTCTTT
CATWVRYYKKLF
>-|TRGV9|TRGJ1/TRGJ2
TGTGCCTTGTGGGAGGTGCAAGGGGTGAAACTCTTT
CALWEVQGVKLF
>few|TRGV5|TRGJ1/TRGJ2
TGTGCCACCTGGGACAGTCTCTTCCCCTATAAGAAACTCTTT
CATWDSLFPYKKLF
>few|TRGV8|TRGJ1/TRGJ2
TGTGCCACCTGGGATCCAAGTAGGTATAAGAAACTCTTT
CATWDPSRYKKLF
>-|TRGV8|TRGJP1
TGTGCCACCTGGGATATTGGTTGGTTCAAGATATTT
CATWDIGWFKIF
>-|TRGV3|TRGJ1/TRGJ2
TGTGCCACCTGGGACAGGCAGGCGGATTATTATAAGAAACTCTTT
CATWDRQADYYKKLF
>-|TRGV5|TRGJ1/TRGJ2
TGTGCCACCTGGCCCCCGAATTATTATAAGAAACTCTTT
CATWPPNYYKKLF
>-|TRGV9|TRGJP
TGTGCCTTTTGGGGGTTGGGCAAAAAAATCAAGGTATTT
CAFWGLGKKIKVF
>-|TRGV9|TRGJ1/TRGJ2
TGTGCCTTGTGGGAGGTGCATGATCGCGGGAAACTCTTT
CALWEVHDRGKLF
>few|TRGV5|TRGJ1/TRGJ2
TGTGCCACCTGGGACGGACCCTTGAAGAAACTCTTT
CATWDGPLKKLF
>medium-sized|TRGV3|TRGJ1/TRGJ2
TGTGCCACCTGGGACAGGGTTTATTATAAGAAACTCTTT
CATWDRVYYKKLF
>-|TRGV9|TRGJ1/TRGJ2
TGTGCCTTGTGGGAGGTGCACGGCCCTTGCACTTATTATAAGAAACTCTTT
CALWEVHGPCTYYKKLF
>-|TRGV4|TRGJ1/TRGJ2
TGTGCCACCTGGGATGGCCTACGGCAATTGTATAAGAAACTCTTT
CATWDGLRQLYKKLF
>-|TRGV4|TRGJP2
TGTGCCACCTGGGATGGGCCTGGCTGGATCAAGACGTTT
CATWDGPGWIKTF
>medium-sized|TRGV4|TRGJ1/TRGJ2
TGTGCCACCTGGGATGTTTATTATAAGAAACTCTTT
CATWDVYYKKLF
>few|TRGV5|TRGJ1/TRGJ2
TGTGCCACCTGGGACAGGCCCCCCTCCTATAAGAAACTCTTT
CATWDRPPSYKKLF
>-|TRGV9|TRGJ1/TRGJ2
TGTGCCTTGTGGGAGCCCACTCTCTCGAATTATTATAAGAAACTCTTT
CALWEPTLSNYYKKLF
>few|TRGV5|TRGJ1/TRGJ2
TGTGCCACCTGGGACAGGCTGGGAAATTATTATAAGAAACTCTTT
CATWDRLGNYYKKLF
>medium-sized|TRGV9|TRGJ1/TRGJ2
TGTGCCTTGTGGGAGGTCCCTAAGAAACTCTTT
CALWEVPKKLF
>-|TRGV9|TRGJ1/TRGJ2
TGTGCCTTGCCGACGTATTATTATAAGAAACTCTTT
CALPTYYYKKLF
>few|TRGV9|TRGJ1/TRGJ2
TGTGCCTTGTGGGAGGCTATATCATGTTATAAGAAACTCTTT
CALWEAISCYKKLF
>medium-sized|TRGV9|TRGJ1/TRGJ2
TGTGCCTTGTGGGAGGTGTATTATAAGAAACTCTTT
CALWEVYYKKLF
>-|TRGV5|TRGJ1/TRGJ2
TGTGCCACCTGGGACGGCCCTCCCAAGAAACTCTTT
CATWDGPPKKLF
>few|TRGV9|TRGJP1
TGTGCCTTGTGGGAGGTGAGGGGTCTTCGTTTCAAGATATTT
CALWEVRGLRFKIF
>few|TRGV5|TRGJ1/TRGJ2
TGTGCCACCTGGGACAGCCTACAAACGGGGGATTATAAGAAACTCTTT
CATWDSLQTGDYKKLF
>-|TRGV8|TRGJP2
TGTGCCACCTGGGACGGACTATATAGTAGTGATTGGATCAAGACGTTT
CATWDGLYSSDWIKTF
>-|TRGV3|TRGJ1/TRGJ2
TGTGCCACCTGGGACGGGTTGGATAAGAAACTCTTT
CATWDGLDKKLF
>-|TRGV5|TRGJ1/TRGJ2
TGTGCCACCTGGGACAGGCTCCTTTATTATAAGAAACTCTTT
CATWDRLLYYKKLF